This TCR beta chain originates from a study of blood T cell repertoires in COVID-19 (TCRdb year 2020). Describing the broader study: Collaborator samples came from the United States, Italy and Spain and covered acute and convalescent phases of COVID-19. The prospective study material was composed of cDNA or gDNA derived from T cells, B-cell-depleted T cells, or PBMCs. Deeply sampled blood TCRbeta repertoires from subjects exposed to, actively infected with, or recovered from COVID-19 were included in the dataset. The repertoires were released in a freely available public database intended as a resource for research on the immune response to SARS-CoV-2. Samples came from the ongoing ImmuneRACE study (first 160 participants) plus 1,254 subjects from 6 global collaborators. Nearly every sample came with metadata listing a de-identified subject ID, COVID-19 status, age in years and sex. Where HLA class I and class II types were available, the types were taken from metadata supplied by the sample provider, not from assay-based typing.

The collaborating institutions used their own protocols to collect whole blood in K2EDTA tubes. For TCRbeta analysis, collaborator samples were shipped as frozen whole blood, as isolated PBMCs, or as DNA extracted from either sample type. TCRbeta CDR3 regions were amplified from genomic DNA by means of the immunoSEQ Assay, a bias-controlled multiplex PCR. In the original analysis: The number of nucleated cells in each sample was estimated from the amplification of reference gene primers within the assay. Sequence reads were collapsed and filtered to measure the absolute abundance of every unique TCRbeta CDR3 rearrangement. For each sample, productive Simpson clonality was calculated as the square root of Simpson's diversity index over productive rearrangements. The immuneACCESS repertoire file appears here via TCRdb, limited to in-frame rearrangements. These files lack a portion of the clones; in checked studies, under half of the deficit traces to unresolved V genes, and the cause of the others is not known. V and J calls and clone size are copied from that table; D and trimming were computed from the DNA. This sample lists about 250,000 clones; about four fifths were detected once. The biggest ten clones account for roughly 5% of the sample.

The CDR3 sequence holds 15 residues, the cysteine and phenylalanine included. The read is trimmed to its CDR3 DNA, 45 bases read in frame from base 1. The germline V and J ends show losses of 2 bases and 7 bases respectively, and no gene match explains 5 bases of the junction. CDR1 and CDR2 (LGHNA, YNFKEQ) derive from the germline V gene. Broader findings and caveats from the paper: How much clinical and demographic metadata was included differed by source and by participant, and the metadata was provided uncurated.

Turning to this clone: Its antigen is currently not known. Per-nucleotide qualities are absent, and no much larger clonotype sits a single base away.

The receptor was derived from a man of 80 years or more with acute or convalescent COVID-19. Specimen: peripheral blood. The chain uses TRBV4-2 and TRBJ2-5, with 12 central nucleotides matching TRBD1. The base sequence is TGTGCCAGCAGCCAAAGGGACAGGGGGCACGGGACCCAGTACTTC. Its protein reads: CASSQRDRGHGTQYF.